This TCR delta chain was obtained from a study of gamma-delta chains in newborns, infants, children. Study at large: Innate gammadelta T cells reportedly expand polyclonally right after birth, driven by microbial exposure, per the title.

Worth noting for this clone: An end of the junction does not agree with germline; a read error may underlie this.

TCRdb reprocessed the reads using CATT. The sample shows about 5,100 delta-chain clones, 4% to 5.5% of them seen only once. Germline values: CDR1 GEAIGNYY, CDR2 EKD. The CDR3 loop spans 15 amino acids. The V and J genes are TRDV2 and TRDJ2, with 7 bases fitting TRDD3. Input material: blood. The TCR originated in a child who was a newborn, infant or young child, either healthy, febrile or measles-vaccinated (not recorded which). CDR3 sequence: CARDSWGPMTAQLFF. The CDR3 DNA follows: TGTGCCCGTGACAGCTGGGGGCCAATGACAGCACAACTCTTCTTT.